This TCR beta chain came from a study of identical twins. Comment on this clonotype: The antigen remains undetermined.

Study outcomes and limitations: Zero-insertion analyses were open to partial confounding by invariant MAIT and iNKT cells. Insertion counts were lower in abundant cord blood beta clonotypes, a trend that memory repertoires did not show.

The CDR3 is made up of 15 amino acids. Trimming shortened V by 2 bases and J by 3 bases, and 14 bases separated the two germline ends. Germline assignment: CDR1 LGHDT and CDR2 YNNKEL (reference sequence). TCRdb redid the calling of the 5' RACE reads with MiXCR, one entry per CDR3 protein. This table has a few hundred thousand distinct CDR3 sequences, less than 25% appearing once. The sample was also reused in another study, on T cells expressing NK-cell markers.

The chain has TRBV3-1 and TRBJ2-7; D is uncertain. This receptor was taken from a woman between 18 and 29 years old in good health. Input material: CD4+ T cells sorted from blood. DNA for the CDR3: TGTGCCAGCAGCCAATCCCCGACGGTGAGCTACGAGCAGTACTTC. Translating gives CASSQSPTVSYEQYF.